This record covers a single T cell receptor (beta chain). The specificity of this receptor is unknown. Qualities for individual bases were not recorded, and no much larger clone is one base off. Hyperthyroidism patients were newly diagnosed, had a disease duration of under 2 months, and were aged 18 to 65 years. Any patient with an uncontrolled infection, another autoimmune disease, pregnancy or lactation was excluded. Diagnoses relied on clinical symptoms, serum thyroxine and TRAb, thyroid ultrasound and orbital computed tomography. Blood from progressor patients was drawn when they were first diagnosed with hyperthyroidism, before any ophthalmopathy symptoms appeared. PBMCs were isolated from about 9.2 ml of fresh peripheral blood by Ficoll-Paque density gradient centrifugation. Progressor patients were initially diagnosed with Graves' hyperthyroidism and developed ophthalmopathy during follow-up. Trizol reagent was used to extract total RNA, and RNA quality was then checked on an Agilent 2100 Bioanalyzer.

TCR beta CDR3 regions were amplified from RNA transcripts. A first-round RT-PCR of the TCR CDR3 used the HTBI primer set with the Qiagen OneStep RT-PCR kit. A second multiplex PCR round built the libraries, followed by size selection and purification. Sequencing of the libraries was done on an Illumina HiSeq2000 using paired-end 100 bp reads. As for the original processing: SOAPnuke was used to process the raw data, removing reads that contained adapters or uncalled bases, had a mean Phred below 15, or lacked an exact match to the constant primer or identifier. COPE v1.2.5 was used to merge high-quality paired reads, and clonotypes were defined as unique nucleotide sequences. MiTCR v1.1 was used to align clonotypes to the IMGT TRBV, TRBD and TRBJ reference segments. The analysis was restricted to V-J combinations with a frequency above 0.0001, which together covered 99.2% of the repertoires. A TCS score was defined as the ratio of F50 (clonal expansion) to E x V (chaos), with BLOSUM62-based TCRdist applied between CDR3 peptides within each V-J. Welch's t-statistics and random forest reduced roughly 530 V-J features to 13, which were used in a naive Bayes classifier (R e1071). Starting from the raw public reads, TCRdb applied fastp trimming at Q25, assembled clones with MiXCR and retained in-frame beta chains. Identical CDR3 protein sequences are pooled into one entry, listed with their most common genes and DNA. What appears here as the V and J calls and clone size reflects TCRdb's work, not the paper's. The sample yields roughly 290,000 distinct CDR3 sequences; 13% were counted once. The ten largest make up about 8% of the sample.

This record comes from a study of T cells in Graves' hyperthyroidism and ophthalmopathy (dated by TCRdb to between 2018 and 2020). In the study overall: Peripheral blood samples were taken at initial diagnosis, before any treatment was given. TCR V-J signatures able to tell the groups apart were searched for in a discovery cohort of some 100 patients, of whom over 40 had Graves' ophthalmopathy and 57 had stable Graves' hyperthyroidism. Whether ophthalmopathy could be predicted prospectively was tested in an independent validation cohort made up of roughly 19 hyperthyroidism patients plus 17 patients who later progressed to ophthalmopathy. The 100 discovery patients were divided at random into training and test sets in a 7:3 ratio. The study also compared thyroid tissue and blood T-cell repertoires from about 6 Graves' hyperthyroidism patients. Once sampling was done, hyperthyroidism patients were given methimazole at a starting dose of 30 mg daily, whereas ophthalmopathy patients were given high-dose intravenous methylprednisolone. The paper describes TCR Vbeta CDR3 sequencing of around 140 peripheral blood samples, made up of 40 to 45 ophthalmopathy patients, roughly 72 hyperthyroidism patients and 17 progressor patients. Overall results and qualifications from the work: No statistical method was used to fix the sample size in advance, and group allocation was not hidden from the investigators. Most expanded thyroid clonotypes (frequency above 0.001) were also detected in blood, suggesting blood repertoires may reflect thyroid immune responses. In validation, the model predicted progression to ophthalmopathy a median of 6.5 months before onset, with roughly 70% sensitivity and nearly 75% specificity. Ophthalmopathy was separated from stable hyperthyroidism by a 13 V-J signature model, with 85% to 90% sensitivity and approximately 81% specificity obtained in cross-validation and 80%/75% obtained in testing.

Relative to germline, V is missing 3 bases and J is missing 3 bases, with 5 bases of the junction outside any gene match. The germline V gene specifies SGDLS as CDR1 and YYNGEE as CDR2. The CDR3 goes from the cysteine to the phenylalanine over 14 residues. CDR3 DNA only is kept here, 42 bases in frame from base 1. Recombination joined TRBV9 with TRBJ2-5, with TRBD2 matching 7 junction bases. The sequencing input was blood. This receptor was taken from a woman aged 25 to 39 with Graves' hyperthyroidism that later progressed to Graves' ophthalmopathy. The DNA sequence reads TGTGCCAGCAGCGCTGGAAGCGGGAAAGAGACCCAGTACTTC. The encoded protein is CASSAGSGKETQYF.